One T cell receptor (beta chain) is described in this entry. It lacks a known antigen. No much larger clonotype is one base removed from it; base qualities were not supplied. The data derive from a study of shared clonotypes between healthy human individuals (TCRdb year 2020). Describing the broader study: Two women and three men aged 18 to 49 years were included in the cohort. The study deeply sequenced blood TCR repertoires of five healthy adults to estimate repertoire size and the extent of clonotype sharing between individuals. Libraries were prepared and TCR repertoires were sequenced by different laboratories using diverse techniques, in order to increase sequencing depth and limit assay-specific biases. Per donor, leukapheresis produced somewhere between about 0.8 and 9.5 billion PBMCs. For each donor, CD4 naive and CD4 memory were each run on three plates, CD8 naive on two plates, and CD8 memory on one plate. What the work shows at the level of the full study, not this receptor alone: Because the study included only a small number of donors, the genetic and exposure-history diversity represented was limited. Sampling was restricted to blood, and TCR repertoires in tissues likely differ from the TCR repertoires found in blood. Compared with non-shared clonotypes, clonotypes shared by all four sorted-subset donors had higher generation probabilities. Estimated clonotype richness was generally larger for naive than for memory subsets. Rarefaction of sorted-subset datasets indicated incomplete sequencing despite the large sequencing depth. Sharing across a few donors was observed for around 5% of naive CD4, 3.5% of naive CD8, 2% to 2.5% of memory CD4, and about 0.39% of memory CD8 clonotypes. Pairwise subsampling indicated that sequencing depth was expected to affect the degree of clonotype sharing among donors.

Donors were healthy HIV-negative adults with no recently reported acute infections or vaccinations. Only Caucasian adults living in Nashville, Tennessee, USA were represented among the donors. Magnetic negative selection was used to enrich CD4+ T cells, after which naive cells were positively selected on CD45RA and the negative fraction became the memory subset. Blood was obtained by leukapheresis, after which PBMCs were separated by Ficoll-Histopaque density gradient centrifugation and cryopreserved in liquid nitrogen vapor phase. Purity and quantity of every magnetically sorted T cell population were checked by analytical flow cytometry. From each sorted fraction, genomic DNA was isolated and quantified by UV absorbance on a Nanodrop 2000c. Using the deep immunoSEQ assay, TCR CDR3 regions were amplified from genomic DNA by multiplex PCR. Extracted genomic DNA from each cell subset was distributed evenly across all wells of several immunoSEQ 96-well plates, and each plate was treated as a replicate. For sorted subsets, about 200 ng genomic DNA, equal to tens of thousands of T cell genomes, was loaded into each replicate PCR. Purified libraries were measured with a Qubit 3.0 fluorometer, size-checked on a Bioanalyzer 2100, and measured again with the KAPA Library Quantification kit. Every immunoSEQ 96-well plate was sequenced on a dedicated single-read 150-cycle Illumina NextSeq 550 flow cell. On the authors' methods: Because only junctional sequences without quality scores were contained in the immunoSEQ output, filtering matching that applied to full-length reads could not be performed. To assign V/J genes and CDR3, sequences were annotated using PyIR, a Python wrapper for IgBLAST v1.9, with IMGT germline references. Any read was removed if the V/J assignment was weak (E-value above 1e-6), the CDR3 was missing, or the read contained stop codons, out-of-frame junctions, or ambiguous translated residues. A V3J clonotype was defined by an identical inferred V gene, J gene, and CDR3 amino acid sequence. Percentage overlap between repertoires was calculated by dividing the number of shared unique clonotypes by the size of the smaller repertoire. Three approaches were used to assess repertoire richness: RTK rarefaction, the Chao1 estimator, and Recon v2.1 estimates of unobserved clonotypes. Generation probabilities for all TCRbeta clonotypes obtained by the gDNA method from a few donors were computed using OLGA. This is the immuneACCESS table as TCRdb keeps it, with only in-frame sequences that have V and J called. A part of the clones is gone; compared with another copy, unresolved V genes explain less than half, and the rest is unexplained. The V and J calls and the clone size are those of that table, but D and trimming were determined from the DNA. Present in this sample are under 2.5 million clones, around 93% of which were seen just once. The ten largest clones take up approximately 0.4% of the sample.

Sequences were obtained from naive CD4+ T cells from PBMCs. Sample cell subset or site, as interpreted from the label and publication: CD45RA+ positively selected. The sequence was collected from a man younger than 30 in good health. Some clones in this sample may be carry-over from other donors' samples.

The CDR3 reads CASSLTGGLNQPQHF. The bases are TGTGCCAGTAGTCTGACAGGTGGCCTCAATCAGCCCCAGCATTTT. This chain is built from TRBV19 and TRBJ1-5; the best D guess is TRBD1, with 6 bases matching. V loses 5 bases of germline sequence and J loses 3 bases, and the interval between the two ends is 14 bases. CDR1 is given as LNHDA and CDR2 as SQIVND, both from the germline V gene (reference sequence). Measured from the cysteine to the phenylalanine, the CDR3 is 15 residues long. Only the CDR3 part of the read is kept: 45 bases, read in frame from the first base.